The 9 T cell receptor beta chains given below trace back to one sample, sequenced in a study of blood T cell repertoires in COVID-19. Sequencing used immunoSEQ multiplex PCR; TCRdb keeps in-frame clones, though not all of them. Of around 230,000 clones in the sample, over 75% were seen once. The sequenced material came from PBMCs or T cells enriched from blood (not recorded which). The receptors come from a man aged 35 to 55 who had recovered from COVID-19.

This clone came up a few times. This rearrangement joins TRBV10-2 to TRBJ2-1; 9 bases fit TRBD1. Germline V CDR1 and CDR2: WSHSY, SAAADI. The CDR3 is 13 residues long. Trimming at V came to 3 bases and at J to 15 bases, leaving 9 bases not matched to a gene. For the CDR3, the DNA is TGCGCCAGCAGTGATTACCCCGGGACAGGGTCGTTCTTC. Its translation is CASSDYPGTGSFF.

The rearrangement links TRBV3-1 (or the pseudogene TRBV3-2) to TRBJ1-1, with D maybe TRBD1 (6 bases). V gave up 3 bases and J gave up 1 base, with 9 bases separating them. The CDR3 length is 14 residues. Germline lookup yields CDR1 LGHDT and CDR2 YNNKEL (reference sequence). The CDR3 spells CASSHRGQNTEAFF. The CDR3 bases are TGTGCCAGCAGCCACCGGGGACAGAACACTGAAGCTTTCTTT.

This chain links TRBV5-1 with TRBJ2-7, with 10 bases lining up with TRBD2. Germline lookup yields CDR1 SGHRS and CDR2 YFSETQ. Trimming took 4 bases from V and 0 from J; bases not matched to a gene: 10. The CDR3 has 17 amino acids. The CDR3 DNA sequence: TGCGCCAGCAGCCGACGATTAGCGGGGGGCCTCTCCTACGAGCAGTACTTC. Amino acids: CASSRRLAGGLSYEQYF. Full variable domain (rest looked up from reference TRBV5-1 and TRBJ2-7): KAGVTQTPRYLIKTRGQQVTLSCSPISGHRSVSWYQQTPGQGLQFLFEYFSETQRNKGNFPGRFSGRQFSNSRSEMNVSTLELGDSALYLCASSRRLAGGLSYEQYFGPGTRLTVT.

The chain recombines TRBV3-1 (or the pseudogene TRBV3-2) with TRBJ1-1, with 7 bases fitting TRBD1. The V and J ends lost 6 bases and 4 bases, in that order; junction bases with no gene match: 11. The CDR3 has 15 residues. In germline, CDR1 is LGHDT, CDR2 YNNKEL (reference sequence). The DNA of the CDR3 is TGTGCCAGCAGAAAGTACAGGGGAGTAGGCACTGAAGCTTTCTTT. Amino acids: CASRKYRGVGTEAFF.

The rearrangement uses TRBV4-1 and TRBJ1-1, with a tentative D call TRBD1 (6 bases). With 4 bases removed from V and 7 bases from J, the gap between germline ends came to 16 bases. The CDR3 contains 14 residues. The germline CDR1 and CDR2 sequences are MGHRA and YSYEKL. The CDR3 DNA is TGCGCCAGCAGCCGATCTGACCGGACAGATGAAGCTTTCTTT. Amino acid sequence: CASSRSDRTDEAFF.

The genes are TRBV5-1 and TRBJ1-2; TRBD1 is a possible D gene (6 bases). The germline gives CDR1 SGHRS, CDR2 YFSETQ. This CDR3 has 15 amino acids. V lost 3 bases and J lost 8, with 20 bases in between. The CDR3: CASSSSQGRSQGYTF. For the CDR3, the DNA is TGCGCCAGCAGCTCGTCGCAGGGGCGCAGCCAGGGCTACACCTTC.

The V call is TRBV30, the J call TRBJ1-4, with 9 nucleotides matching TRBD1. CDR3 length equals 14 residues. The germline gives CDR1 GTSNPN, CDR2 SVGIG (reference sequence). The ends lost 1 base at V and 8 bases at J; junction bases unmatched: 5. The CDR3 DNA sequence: TGTGCCTGGAGTGAGGGGACAGGGAGAGAAAAACTGTTTTTT. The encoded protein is CAWSEGTGREKLFF.

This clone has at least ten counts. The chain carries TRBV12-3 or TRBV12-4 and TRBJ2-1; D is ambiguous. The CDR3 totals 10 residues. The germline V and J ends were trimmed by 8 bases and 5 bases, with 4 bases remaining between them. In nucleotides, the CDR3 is TGTGCCAGCGGAGACAATGAGCAGTTCTTC. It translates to CASGDNEQFF.

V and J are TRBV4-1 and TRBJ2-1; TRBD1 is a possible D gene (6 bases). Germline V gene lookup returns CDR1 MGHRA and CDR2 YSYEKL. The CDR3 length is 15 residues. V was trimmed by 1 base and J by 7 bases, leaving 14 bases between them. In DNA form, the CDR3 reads TGCGCCAGCAGCCAAGCGTGGGGGCGAACAAATGAGCAGTTCTTC. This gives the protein CASSQAWGRTNEQFF.